A single sample is the source of the 16 T cell receptor beta chains below, sequenced in a study of OX40 agonist ivuxolimab in advanced cancers. Using immunoSEQ multiplex PCR, the repertoire was profiled, and TCRdb retains in-frame clones only, with some absent. The table shows about 40,000 clones, with 88% occurring only once. The material sequenced was CD4+ or CD8+ T cells sorted from blood, taken in a trial of the OX40 agonist ivuxolimab. These receptors all come from an adult with an advanced solid tumor such as melanoma, head and neck, liver or kidney cancer.

The chain couples TRBV6-5 to TRBJ1-1; D gene unclear. The germline V and J ends were trimmed by 0 bases and 3 bases, with 8 bases remaining between them. Germline V gene lookup returns CDR1 MNHEY and CDR2 SVGAGI. CDR3 length: 14 residues. Here the CDR3 reads CASSYSYGDTEAFF. The CDR3 DNA is TGTGCCAGCAGTTACTCGTATGGGGACACTGAAGCTTTCTTT.

The chain combines TRBV7-9 with TRBJ1-2; D perhaps matches TRBD1 (5 bases). Per the germline V gene, CDR1 is SEHNR and CDR2 is FQNEAQ (reference sequence). Between the trimmed V and J ends, which lost 3 bases and 8 bases, there was a span of 10 bases. The CDR3 loop spans 12 amino acids. The CDR3 protein is CASSFVGLGYTF. CDR3 coding DNA: TGTGCCAGCAGCTTCGTGGGGCTAGGCTACACCTTC.

This clone is a singleton in its sample. The CDR3 sequence is CAWSPNEGYEQYF. In DNA, the CDR3 is TGTGCCTGGAGTCCCAACGAGGGCTACGAGCAGTACTTC. This chain joins TRBV30 and TRBJ2-7; the D gene is possibly TRBD2 (5 bases). This CDR3 spans 13 amino acids. Trimming stripped 2 bases from V and 3 bases from J, with 11 bases between. Per germline, CDR1 GTSNPN and CDR2 SVGIG (reference sequence).

The genes are TRBV7-9 and TRBJ1-2, with D perhaps matching TRBD1 (6 bases). V was shortened by 2 bases and J by 1 base, with 17 bases between the two germline ends. The length of the CDR3 is 17 residues. CDR1 and CDR2 (germline): SEHNR, FQNEAQ (reference sequence). DNA of the CDR3: TGTGCCAGCAGCTTACTAGGAGAGGGGGTTTTTAACTATGGCTACACCTTC. This codes for CASSLLGEGVFNYGYTF.

V usage is TRBV6-1 and J usage is TRBJ1-1; D is undetermined. The CDR3 is 14 amino acids. Trimming left V 6 bases short and J 0 bases short, with 11 bases between. CDR1 and CDR2 from the germline V gene are MNHNS and SASEGT. The CDR3 DNA is TGTGCCAGCAGAGATGGACGGATGAACACTGAAGCTTTCTTT. The encoded protein is CASRDGRMNTEAFF.

The chain employs TRBV18 and TRBJ1-4; D perhaps matches TRBD1 (5 bases). V lost 5 bases and J lost 3, with 13 bases in between. Per the germline V gene, CDR1 is KGHSH and CDR2 is LQKENI. The CDR3 is made up of 15 amino acids. CDR3: CASSAVGGSNEKLFF. CDR3 nucleotides: TGTGCCAGCTCAGCCGTGGGGGGATCTAATGAAAAACTGTTTTTT.

The gene calls are TRBV4-2 and TRBJ1-6, with a weak D call TRBD1 (5 bases). V shed 5 bases and J shed 7 bases, with 9 bases lying between them. The CDR3 is 13 amino acids. CDR1 is LGHNA and CDR2 is YNFKEQ in the germline V gene. The CDR3: CASSGKGNSPLHF. The CDR3, as DNA: TGTGCCAGCAGCGGGAAGGGGAATTCACCCCTCCACTTT.

This chain joins TRBV9 and TRBJ2-7; D gene unclear. Germline CDR1 and CDR2: SGDLS and YYNGEE. This CDR3 is built from 13 residues. Trimming removed 1 base from V and 5 bases from J, with 10 bases in between. CDR3 amino acids: CASSVSLDNEQYF. In DNA form, the CDR3 reads TGTGCCAGCAGCGTAAGCCTAGATAACGAGCAGTACTTC.

The chain carries TRBV19 and TRBJ1-5; D remains unclear. This CDR3 has 15 residues. V lost 0 bases, J lost 0 bases, and 6 bases lay in between. Germline V gene sequence: CDR1 LNHDA, CDR2 SQIVND (reference sequence). CDR3 coding DNA: TGTGCCAGTAGTATAGATAGGGATAGCAATCAGCCCCAGCATTTT. Translated: CASSIDRDSNQPQHF.

The V gene is TRBV11-2, the J gene TRBJ2-4; 15 bases fit TRBD2. The germline CDR1 and CDR2 sequences are SGHAT and FQNNGV. V dropped 5 bases and J dropped 0; count of bases not matched to a gene: 5. This CDR3 contains 18 residues. Here the CDR3 reads CASSGTSGGSLAKNIQYF. The CDR3, as DNA: TGTGCCAGCAGCGGGACTAGCGGGGGGTCCCTAGCCAAAAACATTCAGTACTTC.

V gene TRBV5-8 combines with J gene TRBJ1-1; a weak D match, TRBD1 (6 bases). There are 16 residues in the CDR3. V was trimmed by 4 bases and J by 5 bases, leaving 21 bases between them. Germline V gives CDR1 SGHTS, CDR2 YDEGEE. The CDR3, as DNA: TGTGCCAGCAGCCCGCTCTCTCTCCAGGGGACAACTGAAGCTTTCTTT. Encoded protein: CASSPLSLQGTTEAFF.

The V call is TRBV10-2, the J call TRBJ1-4, with D uncertain. Germline V gives CDR1 WSHSY, CDR2 SAAADI. V was cut by 5 bases and J by 4 bases, with 17 bases left in between. The CDR3 sequence is 16 residues long. The CDR3 coding sequence is TGCGCCAGCAGTCCTAGTACGGGGAGGGATAATGAAAAACTGTTTTTT. Residues: CASSPSTGRDNEKLFF.

In this sample, this clone turned up once. The same CDR3 arises from other DNA sequences in this sample as well. The gene calls are TRBV18 and TRBJ2-7; D gene ambiguous. The CDR3 contains 12 residues. The germline V gene encodes CDR1 KGHSH and CDR2 LQKENI. V lost 2 bases to trimming and J lost 0 bases, with 2 bases between them. The CDR3 bases are TGTGCCAGCTCACCAGGCTCCTACGAGCAGTACTTC. Translation: CASSPGSYEQYF.

The rearrangement uses TRBV6-5 and TRBJ1-6; TRBD1 aligns across 7 bases. In germline, CDR1 is MNHEY, CDR2 SVGAGI. Losses at the gene ends were 8 bases for V and 7 bases for J; bases not matched to a gene: 5. The CDR3 consists of 13 residues. CDR3 protein: CASYDRVNSPLHF. CDR3 DNA: TGTGCCAGCTATGACAGGGTGAATTCACCCCTCCACTTT.

The V and J genes are TRBV10-3 and TRBJ1-2; a weak D match, TRBD1 (5 bases). Between the trimmed V and J ends, which lost 10 bases and 3 bases, there was a span of 18 bases. Germline V gene data show CDR1 as ENHRY and CDR2 as SYGVKD. This CDR3 has 14 amino acids. The CDR3, as DNA: TGTGCCACCTCCCTAGTTGGGGGGGACTATGGCTACACCTTC. Its translation: CATSLVGGDYGYTF.

This chain uses TRBV4-1 with TRBJ1-2; TRBD1 aligns across 7 bases. The germline V gene has CDR1 MGHRA and CDR2 YSYEKL. V dropped 1 base and J dropped 0; count of bases not matched to a gene: 2. The CDR3 consists of 15 residues. The CDR3 coding sequence is TGCGCCAGCAGCCAAGGGGGGACAGCTAACTATGGCTACACCTTC. Translation: CASSQGGTANYGYTF.